Below, one TCR beta chain is given with its context. Its antigen is currently unknown. Amplification used 60 Vbeta primers and 13 Jbeta primers. Clones were read by immunoSEQ multiplex PCR, and TCRdb kept only the in-frame ones, dropping some. The data contain 150,000 to 200,000 clones, 75% of them seen just once; the ten biggest clones take up 3%. The record originates from a study of cytomegalovirus exposure and HLA in healthy donors. General study results and limits: Per published accounts, TCR beta sequences correctly predicted the HLA-A and HLA-B alleles of most subjects.

The V end was cut by 7 bases, the J end by 0 bases, with 13 bases between. The CDR3 contains 14 residues. Germline CDR1 and CDR2: SGHDT and YYEEEE. The source of this sequence is a woman aged 45 to 65 in good health and CMV-seropositive. The sample was PBMCs. V and J are TRBV5-6 and TRBJ2-5; D is possibly TRBD2 (5 bases). This chain's CDR3 is CASGPDSYQETQYF. The CDR3 DNA reads as TGTGCCAGCGGCCCGGACTCTTACCAAGAGACCCAGTACTTC.